This T cell receptor (beta chain) was retrieved from a study of shared clonotypes between healthy human individuals. Study summary: Used for every donor were three CD4 naive, three CD4 memory, two CD8 naive and one CD8 memory plate.

The data were produced by immunoSEQ multiplex PCR, yet TCRdb's version contains in-frame clones alone and is incomplete. The sample includes 2,500,000 or so clones, approximately 92% of them seen just once. The table lists this clone with a count of one. The antigen is not known. The donors, all of them Caucasian adults, lived in Nashville, Tennessee. The ends were cut back, 4 bases at V and 5 bases at J, with 18 bases in the middle. The CDR3 is 15 residues long. Per the germline V gene, CDR1 is SGHRS and CDR2 is YFSETQ. Whole-study findings and limits: Naive subsets usually exceeded memory subsets in estimated richness.

This clonotype was sampled from a man aged 18 to 29 in good health. The chain carries TRBV5-1 and TRBJ2-5; possibly TRBD1 or TRBD2 for D (6 bases each). Sequences were obtained from naive CD4+ T cells sorted from blood. Subset described: CD45RA+ positively selected. The chain's CDR3 is CASSQGLRGMETQYF. The CDR3 DNA is TGCGCCAGCAGCCAGGGACTCAGGGGTATGGAGACCCAGTACTTC.